Each of the 26 T cell receptor beta chains below was sequenced from the same sample in a study of blood T cell repertoires in COVID-19. Measured with immunoSEQ multiplex PCR; TCRdb has only the in-frame clones, and not every one. The data hold about 200,000 clones, with roughly 80% observed a single time. The specimen was peripheral blood. These receptors came from a woman between 65 and 79 years old with COVID-19, enrolled during active disease.

Only a few counts were recorded for this clone. The genes are TRBV2 and TRBJ1-1; 10 nucleotides line up with TRBD1. V shed 7 bases and J 11 bases; nucleotides not matched to a gene: 10. The CDR3 totals 13 residues. Germline-derived CDR1 and CDR2 are SNHLY and FYNNEI. The CDR3 nucleotides read TGTGCCAGCAAAGGAACCGGGACAGGGGAGGCTTTCTTT. Translation: CASKGTGTGEAFF.

The chain has TRBV27 and TRBJ2-2; 13 nucleotides match TRBD2. The CDR3 runs to 22 residues. Looked up from germline, CDR1 is MNHEY and CDR2 is SMNVEV (reference sequence). V was clipped by 1 base and J by 3 bases; unmatched bases: 17. CDR3 in amino acids: CASSLFRITSGRGQSYTGELFF. The CDR3 region has the DNA TGTGCCAGCAGTTTATTCCGCATCACTAGCGGGAGGGGCCAATCGTACACCGGGGAGCTGTTTTTT.

This clone was seen a few times. The rearrangement uses TRBV4-3 and TRBJ1-4; 7 nucleotides align to TRBD1. V lost 0 bases to trimming and J lost 8 bases; unmatched junction nucleotides: 9. The CDR3 consists of 16 residues. Germline CDR1 LGHNA, CDR2 YSLEER. Here the CDR3 reads CASSQDYDRVTEKLFF. In DNA form, the CDR3 reads TGCGCCAGCAGCCAAGATTATGACAGGGTGACAGAAAAACTGTTTTTT.

The chain employs TRBV6-2 or TRBV6-3 and TRBJ1-4, with 9 bases matching TRBD1. With 2 bases clipped from V and 8 bases from J, the junction kept 12 bases outside the gene matches. The germline CDR1 and CDR2 sequences are MNHEY and SVGEGT. CDR3 length equals 17 residues. The CDR3 bases are TGTGCCAGCAGTTACCCCAAACAGGGGGCACTTACGGAAAAACTGTTTTTT. Protein product: CASSYPKQGALTEKLFF.

The chain combines TRBV5-6 with TRBJ1-5; D may be TRBD1 (5 bases). The CDR3 contains 16 residues. Germline V gene sequence: CDR1 SGHDT, CDR2 YYEEEE. Between the trimmed V and J ends, which lost 0 bases and 4 bases, there was a span of 14 bases. The CDR3, as DNA: TGTGCCAGCAGCTTGGTGCTAAACAGGAATAATCAGCCCCAGCATTTT. This translates into CASSLVLNRNNQPQHF.

The chain links TRBV29-1 to TRBJ2-1, with 8 bases matching TRBD2. With V trimmed by 4 bases and J by 9 bases, 11 bases remained unmatched. Germline V gene data show CDR1 as SQVTM and CDR2 as ANQGSEA. The CDR3 has 14 amino acids. CDR3 coding DNA: TGCAGCGTTGGCCAAACGGGAGGGGCGGCTGAGCAGTTCTTC. This translates into CSVGQTGGAAEQFF.

J is TRBJ2-2 and V is TRBV2; a possible D gene is TRBD2 (7 bases). CDR1 and CDR2 (germline): SNHLY, FYNNEI. Between the trimmed V and J ends, which lost 5 bases and 6 bases, there was a span of 13 bases. The CDR3 consists of 14 residues. The DNA of the CDR3 is TGTGCCAGCAGTCTTACAGGGAGGGCCGGGGAGCTGTTTTTT. Residues: CASSLTGRAGELFF.

This sequence joins TRBV20-1 and TRBJ1-1; tentatively, D is TRBD1 (6 bases). CDR3 length: 11 residues. V gave up 1 base and J gave up 10 bases, with 10 bases separating them. The germline gives CDR1 DFQATT, CDR2 SNEGSKA (reference sequence). CDR3 region: CSARGGTTAFF. The CDR3 DNA reads as TGCAGTGCTAGAGGGGGGACAACAGCTTTCTTT.

The chain employs TRBV29-1 and TRBJ2-3; D unresolved. CDR3 length: 13 residues. The V end lost 3 bases, the J end lost 6 bases, and 13 bases lay between the germline ends. Germline values: CDR1 SQVTM, CDR2 ANQGSEA. DNA for the CDR3: TGCAGCGTTGAGTTTGAGATACGGGATACGCAGTATTTT. This sequence encodes CSVEFEIRDTQYF.

The V call is TRBV29-1, the J call TRBJ2-5; TRBD2 is a possible D gene (7 bases). CDR3 length: 13 amino acids. Germline-derived CDR1 and CDR2 are SQVTM and ANQGSEA. Trimming pared 2 bases from V and 5 bases from J, leaving 12 bases between. DNA for the CDR3: TGCAGCGTTGAACGAGGGGGAGGGGAGACCCAGTACTTC. It is translated as CSVERGGGETQYF.

V usage is TRBV2 and J usage is TRBJ1-5; maybe TRBD1 (5 bases). Germline V gene data show CDR1 as SNHLY and CDR2 as FYNNEI. This CDR3 has 16 amino acids. Trimming took 6 bases from V and 7 from J, leaving 22 bases between them. Here the CDR3 reads CASSVERAVRAQPQHF. The CDR3, as DNA: TGTGCCAGCAGCGTGGAAAGGGCGGTCAGGGCCCAGCCCCAGCATTTT.

The DNA of the CDR3 is TGTGCCAGCAGCCATGGGACAGGAAAAGAGACCCAGTACTTC. Translation gives CASSHGTGKETQYF. The rearrangement links TRBV7-2 to TRBJ2-5, with 8 bases matching TRBD1. The germline CDR1 and CDR2 sequences are SGHTA and FQGNSA. V lost 5 bases, J lost 3 bases, and 5 bases stayed unmatched. There are 14 residues in the CDR3.

The chain employs TRBV2 and TRBJ2-1, with D perhaps matching TRBD2 (6 bases). The CDR3 has 13 amino acids. The V and J ends lost 8 bases and 1 base respectively, with 9 bases between them. Germline V CDR1 and CDR2: SNHLY, FYNNEI. The CDR3 DNA follows: TGTGCCAGCGGGAGCGGGTCCTACAATGAGCAGTTCTTC. The encoded protein is CASGSGSYNEQFF.

The V gene is TRBV28, the J gene TRBJ2-7; D call uncertain. The ends were cut back, 7 bases at V and 2 bases at J, with 12 bases in the middle. Germline CDR1 MDHEN, CDR2 SYDVKM. This CDR3 comprises 13 residues. In DNA, the CDR3 is TGTGCCAGCACCAGTATAGCCCCCTACGAGCAGTACTTC. This encodes CASTSIAPYEQYF.

The chain is built from TRBV10-3 and TRBJ1-4, with D perhaps matching TRBD1 (6 bases). The CDR3 is made up of 13 amino acids. The V end lost 11 bases, the J end lost 5 bases, and 15 bases lay between the germline ends. Germline CDR1 ENHRY, CDR2 SYGVKD. The CDR3 spells CAARTGSNEKLFF. The CDR3 DNA reads as TGTGCCGCGAGAACAGGGTCAAATGAAAAACTGTTTTTT.

V and J are TRBV28 and TRBJ2-7, with TRBD2 as a possible D gene (6 bases). Germline values: CDR1 MDHEN, CDR2 SYDVKM. The CDR3 spans 14 residues. Trimming removed 7 bases from V and 0 bases from J, with 13 bases in between. The CDR3 protein is CASMVGGSSYEQYF. The CDR3 nucleotides are TGTGCCAGCATGGTCGGGGGTAGCTCCTACGAGCAGTACTTC.

This clone came up a few times. V usage is TRBV29-1 and J usage is TRBJ1-1, with a possible D match to TRBD1 (6 bases). V dropped 3 bases and J dropped 1 base, with 9 bases sitting between them. The germline CDR1 and CDR2 sequences are SQVTM and ANQGSEA. CDR3 length: 13 residues. The chain's CDR3 is CSVDQGKNTEAFF. CDR3 in DNA: TGCAGCGTTGATCAGGGGAAGAACACTGAAGCTTTCTTT.

The J gene is TRBJ2-2, the V gene TRBV4-1; D is perhaps TRBD1 (5 bases). The CDR3 has 16 residues. The germline V and J ends were trimmed by 0 bases and 1 base, with 9 bases remaining between them. Germline lookup yields CDR1 MGHRA and CDR2 YSYEKL. The CDR3 loop is CASSQELDRNTGELFF. The CDR3 DNA reads TGCGCCAGCAGCCAAGAGCTCGACAGGAACACCGGGGAGCTGTTTTTT.

This clone was observed a few times. The chain combines TRBV11-2 with TRBJ1-4; D is unresolved. The germline V and J ends were trimmed by 4 bases and 0 bases, with 9 bases remaining between them. CDR1 and CDR2 from the germline V gene are SGHAT and FQNNGV. This CDR3 has 15 amino acids. The CDR3 reads CASSSRTATNEKLFF. DNA for the CDR3: TGTGCCAGCAGCTCGCGAACTGCAACTAATGAAAAACTGTTTTTT.

The chain carries TRBV9 and TRBJ2-2; TRBD1 might be the D (5 bases). Germline CDR1 and CDR2: SGDLS and YYNGEE. This CDR3 is built from 16 residues. The V gene lost 4 bases and the J gene lost 5 bases, with 18 bases spanning the gap. The CDR3 DNA reads as TGTGCCAGCAGCAAAATGGGGCCTCTGGGGACCGGGGAGCTGTTTTTT. Protein product: CASSKMGPLGTGELFF.

This clone showed up just a few times. The V and J genes are TRBV29-1 and TRBJ1-1; D not resolved. V gave up 6 bases and J gave up 4 bases, with 15 bases separating them. This CDR3 spans 13 amino acids. Germline V gene lookup returns CDR1 SQVTM and CDR2 ANQGSEA. In DNA, the CDR3 is TGCAGCGTCGCACTGGAGGGTGGCACTGAAGCTTTCTTT. As protein: CSVALEGGTEAFF.

The rearrangement joins TRBV11-2 to TRBJ1-4, with a tentative D call TRBD1 (5 bases). V gave up 1 base and J gave up 0 bases, with 15 bases separating them. The CDR3 consists of 18 residues. Germline V CDR1 and CDR2: SGHAT, FQNNGV. CDR3 sequence: CASSLGRGSRATNEKLFF. For the CDR3, the DNA is TGTGCCAGCAGCTTAGGGAGGGGCTCTCGGGCAACTAATGAAAAACTGTTTTTT. The variable domain in full, with the rest retrieved from reference TRBV11-2 and TRBJ1-4, is EAGVAQSPRYKIIEKRQSVAFWCNPISGHATLYWYQQILGQGPKLLIQFQNNGVVDDSQLPKDRFSAERLKGVDSTLKIQPAKLEDSAVYLCASSLGRGSRATNEKLFFGSGTQLSVL.

The V and J genes are TRBV30 and TRBJ2-7; 9 bases map to TRBD1. The J segment lost 2 bases and the V segment lost 7 bases, leaving 12 bases of the junction unmatched. The CDR3 runs to 15 residues. The germline V gene encodes CDR1 GTSNPN and CDR2 SVGIG (reference sequence). The DNA of the CDR3 is TGTGCCTCAATTTCCGGGACAGGGAGTACCTACGAGCAGTACTTC. It codes for CASISGTGSTYEQYF.

This clone was observed a single time. The CDR3 region is CASSLPSGGYNEQFF. CDR3 DNA sequence: TGCGCCAGCAGCCTCCCTAGCGGCGGCTACAATGAGCAGTTCTTC. This rearrangement joins TRBV5-1 to TRBJ2-1, with 7 bases that match TRBD2. CDR1 is SGHRS, CDR2 YFSETQ, per germline. The CDR3 has 15 amino acids. Trimming took 4 bases from V and 3 from J; bases not matched to a gene: 7.

This chain connects TRBV6-5 to TRBJ2-2, with 9 nucleotides matching TRBD1. Germline V gene sequence: CDR1 MNHEY, CDR2 SVGAGI. After removal of 6 bases from V and 7 bases from J, the junction contained 6 bases not matched to a gene. This CDR3 spans 14 amino acids. CDR3 sequence reads: CASSIDRGNGELFF. The CDR3 coding sequence is TGTGCCAGCAGCATCGACAGGGGGAACGGGGAGCTGTTTTTT.

The sample holds one count of this clone. The chain carries TRBV2 and TRBJ2-7; 10 positions match TRBD2. The germline V gene has CDR1 SNHLY and CDR2 FYNNEI. The length of the CDR3 is 13 residues. Unmatched junction bases numbered 5, after V lost 6 bases and J lost 6 bases. The CDR3 region is CASRGTSVGEQYF. The CDR3 nucleotides read TGTGCCAGCAGGGGGACTAGCGTCGGCGAGCAGTACTTC.